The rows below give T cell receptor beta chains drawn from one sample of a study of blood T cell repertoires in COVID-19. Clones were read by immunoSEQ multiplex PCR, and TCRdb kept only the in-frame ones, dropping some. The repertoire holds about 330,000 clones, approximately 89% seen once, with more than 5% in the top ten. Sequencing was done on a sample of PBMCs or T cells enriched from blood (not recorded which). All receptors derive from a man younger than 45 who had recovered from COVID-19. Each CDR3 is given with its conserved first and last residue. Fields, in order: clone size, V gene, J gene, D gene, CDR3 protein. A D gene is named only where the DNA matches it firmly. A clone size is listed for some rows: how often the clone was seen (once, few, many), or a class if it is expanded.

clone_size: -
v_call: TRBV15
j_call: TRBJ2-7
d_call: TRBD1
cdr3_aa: CATSRDLGTGKYEQYF

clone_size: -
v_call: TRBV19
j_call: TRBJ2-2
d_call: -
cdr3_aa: CATALDGKYTGELFF

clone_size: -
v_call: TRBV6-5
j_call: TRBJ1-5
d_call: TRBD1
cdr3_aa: CASRTAGTDYQPQHF

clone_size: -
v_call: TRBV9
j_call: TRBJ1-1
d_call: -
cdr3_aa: CASSVVGSNTEAFF

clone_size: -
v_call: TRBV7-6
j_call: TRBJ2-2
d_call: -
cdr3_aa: CASSLGDRYRDTGELFF

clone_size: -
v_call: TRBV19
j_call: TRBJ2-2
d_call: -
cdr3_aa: CASSIGPPRNTGELFF

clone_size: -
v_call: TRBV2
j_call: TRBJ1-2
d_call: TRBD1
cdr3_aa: CASSDRGRGGYTF

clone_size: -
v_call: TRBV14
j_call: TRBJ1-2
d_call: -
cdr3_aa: CASSQVVRGGYGYTF

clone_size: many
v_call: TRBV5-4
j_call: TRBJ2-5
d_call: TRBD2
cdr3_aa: CASSLVLAGQETQYF

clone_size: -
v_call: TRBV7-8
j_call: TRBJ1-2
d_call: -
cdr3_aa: CASSPRTDNYGYTF

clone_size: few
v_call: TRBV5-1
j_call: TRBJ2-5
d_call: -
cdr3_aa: CASSLVQGGQETQYF

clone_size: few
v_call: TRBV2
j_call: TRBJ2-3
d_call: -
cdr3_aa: CASSARPATQYF

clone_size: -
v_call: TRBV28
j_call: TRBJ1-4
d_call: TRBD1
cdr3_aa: CASSLTRGREANEKLFF

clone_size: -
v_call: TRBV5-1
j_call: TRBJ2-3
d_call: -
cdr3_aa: CASSLELGTDTQYF

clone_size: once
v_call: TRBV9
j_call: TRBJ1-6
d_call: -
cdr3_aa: CASSVGGQGQVGPLHF

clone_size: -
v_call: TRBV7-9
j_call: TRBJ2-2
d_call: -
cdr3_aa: CASSLALNTGELFF

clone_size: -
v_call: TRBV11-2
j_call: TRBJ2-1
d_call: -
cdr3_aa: CASSWSTEGYNEQFF

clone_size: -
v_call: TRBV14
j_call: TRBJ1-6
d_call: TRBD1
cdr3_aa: CASSQGQGRSPLHF

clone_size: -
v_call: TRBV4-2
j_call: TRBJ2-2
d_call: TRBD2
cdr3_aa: CASSQDRSGGAGGELFF

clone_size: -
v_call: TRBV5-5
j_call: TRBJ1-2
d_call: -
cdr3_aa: CASSFTAESSGYTF

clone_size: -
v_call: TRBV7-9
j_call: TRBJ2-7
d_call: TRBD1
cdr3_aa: CASSLAGTGDYEQYF

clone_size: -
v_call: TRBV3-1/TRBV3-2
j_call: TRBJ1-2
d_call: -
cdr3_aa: CASSQANRRSRLGYTF

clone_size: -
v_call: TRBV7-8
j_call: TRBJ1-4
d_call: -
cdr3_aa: CASSLRRASPNEKLFF

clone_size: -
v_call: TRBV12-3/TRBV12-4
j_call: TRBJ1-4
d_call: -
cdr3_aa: CASQFGNEKLFF

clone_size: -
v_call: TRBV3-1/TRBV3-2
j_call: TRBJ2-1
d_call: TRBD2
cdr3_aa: CASSQDLIAGYNEQFF

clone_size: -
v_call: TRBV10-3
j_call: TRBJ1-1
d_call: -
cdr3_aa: CAVLRGEMNTEAFF

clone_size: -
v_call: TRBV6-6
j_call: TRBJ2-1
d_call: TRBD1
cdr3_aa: CASTPAGTGGLNEQFF

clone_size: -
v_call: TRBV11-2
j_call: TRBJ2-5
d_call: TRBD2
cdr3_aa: CASTERPAGGRGETQYF

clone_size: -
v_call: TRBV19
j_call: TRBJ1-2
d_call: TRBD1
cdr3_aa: CASSRTGRSNGYTF

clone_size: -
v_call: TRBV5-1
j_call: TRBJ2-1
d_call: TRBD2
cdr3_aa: CASSFSLAGGSYNEQFF

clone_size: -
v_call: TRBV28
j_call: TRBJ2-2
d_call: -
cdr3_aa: CASSPGGANTGELFF

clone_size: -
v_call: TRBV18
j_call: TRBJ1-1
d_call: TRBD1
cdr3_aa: CASSDRDSWDTEAFF

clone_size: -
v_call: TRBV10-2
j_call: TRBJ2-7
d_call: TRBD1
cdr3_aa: CASSEPDRGDYEQYF

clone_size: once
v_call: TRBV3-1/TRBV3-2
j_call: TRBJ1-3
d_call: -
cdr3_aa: CASSQTPGGAGNTIYF

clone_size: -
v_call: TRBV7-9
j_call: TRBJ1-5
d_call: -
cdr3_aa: CASSFESNQPQHF

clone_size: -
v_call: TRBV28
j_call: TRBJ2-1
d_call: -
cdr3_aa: CASSPYRDSNEQFF

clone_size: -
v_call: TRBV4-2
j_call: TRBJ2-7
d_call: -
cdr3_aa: CASSQGGRATIIYEQYF

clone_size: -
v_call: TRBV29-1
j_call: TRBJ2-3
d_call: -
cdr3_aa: CSARGLADADTQYF

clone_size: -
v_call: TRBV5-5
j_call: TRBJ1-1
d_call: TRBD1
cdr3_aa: CASSSGTRTGPLMNTEAFF

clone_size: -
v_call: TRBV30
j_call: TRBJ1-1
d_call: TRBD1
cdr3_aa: CAWSPGGTEAFF

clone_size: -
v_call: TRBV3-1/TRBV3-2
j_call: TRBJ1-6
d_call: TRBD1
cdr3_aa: CASSRQGDSPLHF

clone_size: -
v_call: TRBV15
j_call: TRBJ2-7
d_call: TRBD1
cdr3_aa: CATSTTLRDRGPYEQYF

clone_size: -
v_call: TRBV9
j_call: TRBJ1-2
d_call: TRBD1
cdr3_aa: CASSARQGVGGYTF

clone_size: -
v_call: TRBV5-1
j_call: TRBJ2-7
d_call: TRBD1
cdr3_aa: CASSPGDRGNEQYF

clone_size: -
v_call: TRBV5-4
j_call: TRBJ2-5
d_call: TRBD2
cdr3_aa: CASSHGASGVEETQYF

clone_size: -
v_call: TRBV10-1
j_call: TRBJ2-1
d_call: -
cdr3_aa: CASSGIWRGDEQFF

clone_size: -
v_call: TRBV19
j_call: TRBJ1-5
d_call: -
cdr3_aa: CASSMGQTYQPQHF

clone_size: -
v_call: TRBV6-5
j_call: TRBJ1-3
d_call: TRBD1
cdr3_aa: CASTWTGVRGNTIYF

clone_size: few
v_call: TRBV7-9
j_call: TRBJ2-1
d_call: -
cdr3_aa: CASSLDNYNEQFF

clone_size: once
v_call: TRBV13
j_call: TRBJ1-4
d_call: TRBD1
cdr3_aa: CASSLGASGGNEKLFF